These T cell receptor beta chains were read from a single sample in a study of T-cell memory formation after mild COVID-19. TCRdb fed the 5' RACE reads into MiXCR, producing one record per CDR3 protein. The sample gives 75,000 to 90,000 distinct CDR3 sequences, approximately 14% of which show up once; 31% is in the top ten. Source material: PBMCs or a T cell subset sorted from them (not recorded which). The source is an adult woman who had mild COVID-19 (a few samples of this study predate the infection). Cell type and time point are not known. CDR3s include the opening cysteine and the closing phenylalanine or tryptophan. Fields, in order: V gene, J gene, D gene, clone size, CDR3 protein, CDR3 DNA. D genes are given only for firm matches. Part of the rows lack a size; the others show once, few, many or a class for expanded clones.

v_call: TRBV27
j_call: TRBJ2-7
d_call: TRBD2
clone_size: .
cdr3_aa: CASRRAQLAGDEQYF
cdr3_nt: TGTGCCAGCAGGCGGGCCCAACTAGCGGGAGACGAGCAGTACTTC

v_call: TRBV7-9
j_call: TRBJ2-7
d_call: .
clone_size: few
cdr3_aa: CASRQSGYEQYF
cdr3_nt: TGTGCCAGCCGACAGAGCGGCTACGAGCAGTACTTC

v_call: TRBV5-1
j_call: TRBJ2-1
d_call: .
clone_size: many
cdr3_aa: CASSLGGDEQFF
cdr3_nt: TGCGCCAGCAGCTTGGGAGGGGATGAGCAGTTCTTC

v_call: TRBV3-1
j_call: TRBJ1-1
d_call: TRBD1
clone_size: .
cdr3_aa: CASRQTRQGYTEAFF
cdr3_nt: TGTGCCAGCAGACAAACCCGACAGGGCTACACTGAAGCTTTCTTT

v_call: TRBV4-1
j_call: TRBJ2-1
d_call: TRBD2
clone_size: few
cdr3_aa: CASSQVGLAGDEQFF
cdr3_nt: TGCGCCAGCAGCCAAGTTGGACTAGCGGGCGATGAGCAGTTCTTC

v_call: TRBV12-3/TRBV12-4
j_call: TRBJ1-1
d_call: .
clone_size: few
cdr3_aa: CASSFAVPEAFF
cdr3_nt: TGTGCCAGCAGTTTTGCGGTACCTGAAGCTTTCTTT

v_call: TRBV6-5
j_call: TRBJ2-1
d_call: .
clone_size: many
cdr3_aa: CASSNGRNEQFF
cdr3_nt: TGTGCCAGCAGCAACGGGCGGAATGAGCAGTTCTTC

v_call: TRBV12-3/TRBV12-4
j_call: TRBJ2-7
d_call: .
clone_size: .
cdr3_aa: CASSISYEQYF
cdr3_nt: TGTGCCAGCAGCATCTCCTACGAGCAGTACTTC

v_call: TRBV25-1
j_call: TRBJ2-7
d_call: .
clone_size: .
cdr3_aa: CASSEGGAYEQYF
cdr3_nt: TGTGCCAGCAGTGAAGGCGGGGCCTACGAGCAGTACTTC

v_call: TRBV4-1
j_call: TRBJ2-7
d_call: TRBD1
clone_size: many
cdr3_aa: CASSHPGQGISYEQYF
cdr3_nt: TGCGCCAGCAGCCACCCGGGACAGGGGATATCCTACGAGCAGTACTTC

v_call: TRBV6-5
j_call: TRBJ2-1
d_call: .
clone_size: .
cdr3_aa: CASSFLSTSYNEQFF
cdr3_nt: TGTGCCAGCAGTTTCTTGAGCACCTCCTACAATGAGCAGTTCTTC

v_call: TRBV7-9
j_call: TRBJ2-7
d_call: TRBD1
clone_size: .
cdr3_aa: CASTPGTGGEQYF
cdr3_nt: TGTGCCAGCACCCCGGGGACAGGGGGCGAGCAGTACTTC

v_call: TRBV11-2
j_call: TRBJ2-7
d_call: TRBD2
clone_size: few
cdr3_aa: CASSSPRSPSGAPYEQYF
cdr3_nt: TGTGCCAGCAGCTCCCCCAGGTCCCCGAGCGGGGCTCCCTACGAGCAGTACTTC

v_call: TRBV7-9
j_call: TRBJ1-4
d_call: .
clone_size: few
cdr3_aa: CASSLGSDEKLFF
cdr3_nt: TGTGCCAGCAGTCTTGGGTCGGATGAAAAACTGTTTTTT

v_call: TRBV6-4
j_call: TRBJ2-1
d_call: TRBD2
clone_size: few
cdr3_aa: CASSASGDYNEQFF
cdr3_nt: TGTGCCAGCAGTGCTAGCGGGGACTACAATGAGCAGTTCTTC

v_call: TRBV20-1
j_call: TRBJ2-1
d_call: .
clone_size: few
cdr3_aa: CSARAWNNPSSYNEQFF
cdr3_nt: TGCAGTGCTAGAGCGTGGAACAACCCAAGCTCCTACAATGAGCAGTTCTTC

v_call: TRBV30
j_call: TRBJ1-1
d_call: .
clone_size: few
cdr3_aa: CAWSVESMNTEAFF
cdr3_nt: TGTGCCTGGAGTGTAGAATCCATGAACACTGAAGCTTTCTTT

v_call: TRBV9
j_call: TRBJ2-1
d_call: .
clone_size: many
cdr3_aa: CASSSSARTYNEQFF
cdr3_nt: TGTGCCAGCAGCTCCAGCGCGAGGACCTACAATGAGCAGTTCTTC

v_call: TRBV30
j_call: TRBJ2-7
d_call: .
clone_size: few
cdr3_aa: CAWSGGHPYEQYF
cdr3_nt: TGTGCCTGGAGTGGAGGACACCCCTACGAGCAGTACTTC

v_call: TRBV12-3/TRBV12-4
j_call: TRBJ2-1
d_call: TRBD2
clone_size: few
cdr3_aa: CASRGPRTREGLDEQFF
cdr3_nt: TGTGCCAGCAGAGGGCCAAGGACAAGGGAGGGTTTGGATGAGCAGTTCTTC

v_call: TRBV5-1
j_call: TRBJ1-1
d_call: .
clone_size: few
cdr3_aa: CASSLATQVFF
cdr3_nt: TGCGCCAGCAGCTTGGCCACACAGGTTTTCTTT

v_call: TRBV7-6
j_call: TRBJ2-2
d_call: .
clone_size: .
cdr3_aa: CASSPFLTITNTGELFF
cdr3_nt: TGTGCCAGCAGCCCCTTCTTGACAATAACGAACACCGGGGAGCTGTTTTTT

v_call: TRBV27
j_call: TRBJ2-1
d_call: TRBD2
clone_size: .
cdr3_aa: CASSPTSGGINEQFF
cdr3_nt: TGTGCCAGCAGTCCTACTAGCGGGGGGATTAATGAGCAGTTCTTC

v_call: TRBV7-9
j_call: TRBJ1-2
d_call: .
clone_size: .
cdr3_aa: CASSLAPDLPGYTF
cdr3_nt: TGTGCCAGCAGCTTAGCTCCGGACCTTCCGGGCTACACCTTC

v_call: TRBV4-1
j_call: TRBJ1-3
d_call: .
clone_size: .
cdr3_aa: CASSQDSRSYGNTIYF
cdr3_nt: TGCGCCAGCAGCCAAGACTCGAGAAGCTATGGAAACACCATATATTTT

v_call: TRBV7-6
j_call: TRBJ2-7
d_call: .
clone_size: .
cdr3_aa: CASSPATGEQYF
cdr3_nt: TGTGCCAGCAGCCCAGCCACGGGGGAGCAGTACTTC

v_call: TRBV6-5
j_call: TRBJ2-2
d_call: TRBD2
clone_size: few
cdr3_aa: CASSPWTSGRGELFF
cdr3_nt: TGTGCCAGCAGTCCCTGGACTAGCGGGAGGGGGGAGCTGTTTTTT

v_call: TRBV6-5
j_call: TRBJ2-3
d_call: .
clone_size: few
cdr3_aa: CASKRSTSTDTQYF
cdr3_nt: TGTGCCAGCAAGAGGAGCACTAGCACAGATACGCAGTATTTT

v_call: TRBV4-2
j_call: TRBJ2-5
d_call: .
clone_size: many
cdr3_aa: CASSQVLYGATEETQYF
cdr3_nt: TGTGCCAGCAGCCAAGTCCTCTACGGGGCGACGGAAGAGACCCAGTACTTC

v_call: TRBV29-1
j_call: TRBJ1-2
d_call: .
clone_size: .
cdr3_aa: CSVGDNYGYTF
cdr3_nt: TGCAGCGTCGGAGATAACTATGGCTACACCTTC

v_call: TRBV5-8
j_call: TRBJ1-2
d_call: .
clone_size: few
cdr3_aa: CASSPSINYGYTF
cdr3_nt: TGTGCCAGCAGCCCCTCGATAAACTATGGCTACACCTTC